This T cell receptor (beta chain) was identified in a study of CD8 T cells in Susac syndrome. FACS enriched CD8+ TEMRA cells, while bulk CD8+ and CD4+ were negatively isolated. This clonotype has a handful of counts. Its specificity is not known. Per the germline V gene, CDR1 is MNHNS and CDR2 is SASEGT. The germline V and J ends were trimmed by 2 bases and 2 bases, with 6 bases remaining between them. The CDR3 has 13 amino acids. Study-level points and caveats: That the number of individuals in its TCR sequencing and HLA analysis was relatively small was acknowledged by the study.

Reverse transcription used about 0.5 to 1 ug RNA and random hexamers. TCR beta CDR3 was amplified by immunoSEQ covering 54 Vbeta and 13 Jbeta. TCRdb redid the calling of the immunoSEQ multiplex PCR reads with MiXCR, one entry per CDR3 protein. Of about 280,000 distinct CDR3 sequences in the sample, approximately 84% are singletons; the top ten hold about 0.11%. Material: CD8+ T cells from PBMCs. The receptor's source is a human donor with multiple sclerosis. This chain connects TRBV6-1 to TRBJ1-2; no reliable D call. CDR3 bases: TGTGCCAGCAGTGAACTCAGCAACTATGGCTACACCTTC. Translation gives CASSELSNYGYTF.